What follows are 15 T cell receptor beta chains derived from one specimen sequenced in a study of regulatory T cells in long-lasting Graves disease. As to time point: newly diagnosed GD, antithyroid drugs for less than 3 months. Isolated PBMC RNA provided the starting material for the TCR library. Libraries of TCR beta came from iRepertoire HTBI primers plus Arm-PCR of CDR3 regions. TCRdb passed the multiplex PCR reads through MiXCR, listing each CDR3 protein once. In the table there are 400,000 to 650,000 distinct CDR3 sequences, around 15% of which are singletons. These data also formed part of another study, on T cells in Graves' hyperthyroidism and ophthalmopathy.

The material was peripheral blood mononuclear cells (PBMCs), obtained at new diagnosis, from a patient treated with antithyroid drugs. The source is a woman aged 35-60 years with Graves disease.

The V gene is TRBV19, the J gene TRBJ1-1; D gene uncertain. CDR3 length: 14 residues. V dropped 1 base and J dropped 2 bases, with 8 bases sitting between them. Germline CDR1 LNHDA, CDR2 SQIVND (reference sequence). The CDR3 DNA reads TGTGCCAGTAGTATAGTGGGCAGCAACACTGAAGCTTTCTTT. Its translation is CASSIVGSNTEAFF. Using reference TRBV19 and TRBJ1-1 for the parts outside the CDR3, the full variable domain is DGGITQSPKYLFRKEGQNVTLSCEQNLNHDAMYWYRQDPGQGLRLIYYSQIVNDFQKGDIAEGYSVSREKKESFPLTVTSAQKNPTAFYLCASSIVGSNTEAFFGQGTRLTVV.

This clonotype was counted at least ten times. V usage is TRBV3-1 and J usage is TRBJ1-5, with 9 nucleotides matching TRBD1. Losses at the gene ends were 1 base for V and 3 bases for J; bases not matched to a gene: 4. CDR1 is LGHDT and CDR2 is YNNKEL in the germline V gene (reference sequence). The CDR3 runs 16 residues. The CDR3 loop reads CASSQAGTGNNQPQHF. As DNA, the CDR3 is TGTGCCAGCAGCCAAGCCGGGACAGGGAACAATCAGCCCCAGCATTTT.

The table lists this clonotype with many counts. The chain couples TRBV2 to TRBJ2-3; 9 bases fit TRBD1. CDR1 and CDR2 (germline): SNHLY, FYNNEI. CDR3 length: 15 residues. The junction had 9 bases not matched to a gene; V was cut back by 5 bases and J by 6 bases. The CDR3 DNA sequence: TGTGCCAGCAGTCGGGACAGGGTTCCGGGGGATACGCAGTATTTT. Translation: CASSRDRVPGDTQYF.

The chain joins TRBV3-1 to TRBJ2-3, with 7 bases identical to TRBD2. Germline trimming cut 2 bases from V and 8 bases from J; bases unmatched to any gene: 13. The CDR3 length is 16 residues. The V gene's germline CDR1 is LGHDT and CDR2 YNNKEL (reference sequence). As DNA, the CDR3 is TGTGCCAGCAGCCAAAAAGCGGGGACTTACCTCCGTACGCAGTATTTT. This encodes CASSQKAGTYLRTQYF.

This clonotype was detected only a few times. The chain uses TRBV6-4 and TRBJ1-6; TRBD1 matches at 7 bases. The CDR3 is 14 amino acids. The V gene's germline CDR1 is MRHNA and CDR2 SNTAGT. V trimming: 6 bases; J trimming: 6 bases; junction bases outside the gene matches: 5. Here the CDR3 reads CASSAGTVNSPLHF. CDR3 bases: TGTGCCAGCAGCGCCGGGACAGTTAATTCACCCCTCCACTTT.

In its sample, this clonotype was seen many times. The chain joins TRBV28 to TRBJ2-7, with 10 nucleotides matching TRBD2. The J segment lost 5 bases and the V segment lost 4 bases, leaving 8 bases of the junction unmatched. CDR3 length equals 15 residues. CDR1 and CDR2 (germline): MDHEN, SYDVKM. The CDR3 sequence is CASSYRAGGPHEQYF. The CDR3 DNA follows: TGTGCCAGCAGTTACAGAGCGGGGGGGCCACACGAGCAGTACTTC. The whole variable domain, remainder taken from reference TRBV28 and TRBJ2-7, is DVKVTQSSRYLVKRTGEKVFLECVQDMDHENMFWYRQDPGLGLRLIYFSYDVKMKEKGDIPEGYSVSREKKERFSLILESASTNQTSMYLCASSYRAGGPHEQYFGPGTRLTVT.

The gene calls are TRBV6-5 and TRBJ1-1; TRBD1 agrees at 7 bases. The CDR3 runs to 17 residues. The germline gives CDR1 MNHEY, CDR2 SVGAGI. V gave up 0 bases and J gave up 0 bases; unmatched junction bases: 7. The CDR3 nucleotides are TGTGCCAGCAGTTACTCGACAGGGAGTAAACTGAACACTGAAGCTTTCTTT. Amino acid sequence: CASSYSTGSKLNTEAFF.

This clonotype was seen repeatedly, ten times or more. This chain uses TRBV11-2 with TRBJ2-2; D gene ambiguous. Germline CDR1 and CDR2: SGHAT and FQNNGV. This CDR3 comprises 14 residues. V lost 1 base to trimming and J lost 5 bases, with 8 bases between them. This CDR3 is CASSLGGFTGELFF. CDR3 nucleotide sequence: TGTGCCAGCAGCTTAGGCGGCTTTACCGGGGAGCTGTTTTTT.

In its sample, this clonotype was seen a few times. V and J are TRBV20-1 and TRBJ2-1, with D perhaps matching TRBD1 (6 bases). Trimming removed 6 bases from V and 0 bases from J, with 12 bases in between. Germline V gene data show CDR1 as DFQATT and CDR2 as SNEGSKA (reference sequence). CDR3 length: 14 amino acids. This chain's CDR3 is CSADDRSSYNEQFF. CDR3 DNA sequence: TGCAGTGCAGACGACAGGAGCTCCTACAATGAGCAGTTCTTC.

This clonotype was counted at least ten times. The chain has TRBV28 and TRBJ1-6, with TRBD1 as a possible D gene (6 bases). V gave up 8 bases and J gave up 10 bases, with 15 bases separating them. CDR3 length equals 13 residues. Germline-derived CDR1 and CDR2 are MDHEN and SYDVKM. The CDR3 DNA is TGTGCCAGCGGGAGGGGGGAAAGGTCACCCCTCCACTTT. This encodes CASGRGERSPLHF. The full variable domain, in which reference TRBV28 and TRBJ1-6 provide the parts outside the CDR3, is DVKVTQSSRYLVKRTGEKVFLECVQDMDHENMFWYRQDPGLGLRLIYFSYDVKMKEKGDIPEGYSVSREKKERFSLILESASTNQTSMYLCASGRGERSPLHFGNGTRLTVT.

Details on this clonotype: Since a much larger clone is just one base distant, this may be a read error. J is TRBJ2-5 and V is TRBV6-6; the D gene is possibly TRBD2 (7 bases). The CDR3 loop spans 17 amino acids. Germline loops: CDR1 MNHNY, CDR2 SVGAGI (reference sequence). The CDR3 spells CASSYSTPSGAGETRYF. As DNA, the CDR3 is TGTGCCAGCAGTTACTCGACCCCGTCGGGGGCGGGAGAGACCCGGTACTTC.

This clonotype was seen only a few times. V usage is TRBV18 and J usage is TRBJ2-7; D might be TRBD2 (6 bases). CDR3 length equals 14 residues. CDR1 and CDR2 (germline): KGHSH, LQKENI. V was clipped by 4 bases and J by 3 bases, with 13 bases between them. In DNA form, the CDR3 reads TGTGCCAGCTCACGGGGGGATTGGGTCTACGAGCAGTACTTC. Protein sequence: CASSRGDWVYEQYF.

V gene TRBV6-2 or TRBV6-3 combines with J gene TRBJ2-1; tentatively, D is TRBD2 (6 bases). Trimming took off 7 bases at V and 7 bases at J, with 17 bases between the two ends. From germline, CDR1 is MNHEY and CDR2 SVGEGT. The CDR3 has 14 residues. The CDR3 DNA reads TGTGCCAGCATAGAAGGCGGGGTAGTGAATGAGCAGTTCTTC. Translation gives CASIEGGVVNEQFF.

This clonotype turned up a few times. J is TRBJ1-1 and V is TRBV7-9; D may be TRBD1 (6 bases). The V end lost 2 bases, the J end lost 4 bases, and 20 bases lay between the germline ends. CDR3 length: 17 residues. Germline V CDR1 and CDR2: SEHNR, FQNEAQ (reference sequence). The CDR3 nucleotides read TGTGCCAGCAGCTTAAGGGGGGGCATACTCTCGGGCACTGAAGCTTTCTTT. The encoded protein is CASSLRGGILSGTEAFF.

This clonotype showed up many times. The rearrangement joins TRBV28 to TRBJ2-5; no firm D call. CDR1 and CDR2 from the germline V gene are MDHEN and SYDVKM. V was cut by 2 bases and J by 2 bases, with 18 bases left in between. The CDR3 length is 17 residues. The CDR3 here is CASSLPGRMTRQETQYF. The CDR3 DNA reads as TGTGCCAGCAGTTTACCGGGTAGGATGACACGTCAAGAGACCCAGTACTTC.